The entry that follows covers one T cell receptor (beta chain) sequence. This sample is part of a study of T cell changes during pregnancy in multiple sclerosis. Germline values: CDR1 SGHNT, CDR2 YYREEE (reference sequence). The V gene end was trimmed by 9 bases and the J gene end by 5 bases; junction bases not matched to a gene: 5. The CDR3 runs to 11 residues. Using immunoSEQ multiplex PCR, the repertoire was profiled, and TCRdb retains in-frame clones only, with some absent. The data contain around 80,000 clones, about 91% of them seen just once; the ten biggest clones take up 2.6%. This sequence joins TRBV5-4 and TRBJ2-7; the match to TRBD2 covers 7 bases. Sequencing used peripheral blood, obtained before pregnancy. This TCR derives from a female donor with multiple sclerosis, enrolled in a pregnancy study. The CDR3 protein is CATRLAHEQYF. The CDR3 region has the DNA TGTGCCACCCGACTAGCCCACGAGCAGTACTTC.